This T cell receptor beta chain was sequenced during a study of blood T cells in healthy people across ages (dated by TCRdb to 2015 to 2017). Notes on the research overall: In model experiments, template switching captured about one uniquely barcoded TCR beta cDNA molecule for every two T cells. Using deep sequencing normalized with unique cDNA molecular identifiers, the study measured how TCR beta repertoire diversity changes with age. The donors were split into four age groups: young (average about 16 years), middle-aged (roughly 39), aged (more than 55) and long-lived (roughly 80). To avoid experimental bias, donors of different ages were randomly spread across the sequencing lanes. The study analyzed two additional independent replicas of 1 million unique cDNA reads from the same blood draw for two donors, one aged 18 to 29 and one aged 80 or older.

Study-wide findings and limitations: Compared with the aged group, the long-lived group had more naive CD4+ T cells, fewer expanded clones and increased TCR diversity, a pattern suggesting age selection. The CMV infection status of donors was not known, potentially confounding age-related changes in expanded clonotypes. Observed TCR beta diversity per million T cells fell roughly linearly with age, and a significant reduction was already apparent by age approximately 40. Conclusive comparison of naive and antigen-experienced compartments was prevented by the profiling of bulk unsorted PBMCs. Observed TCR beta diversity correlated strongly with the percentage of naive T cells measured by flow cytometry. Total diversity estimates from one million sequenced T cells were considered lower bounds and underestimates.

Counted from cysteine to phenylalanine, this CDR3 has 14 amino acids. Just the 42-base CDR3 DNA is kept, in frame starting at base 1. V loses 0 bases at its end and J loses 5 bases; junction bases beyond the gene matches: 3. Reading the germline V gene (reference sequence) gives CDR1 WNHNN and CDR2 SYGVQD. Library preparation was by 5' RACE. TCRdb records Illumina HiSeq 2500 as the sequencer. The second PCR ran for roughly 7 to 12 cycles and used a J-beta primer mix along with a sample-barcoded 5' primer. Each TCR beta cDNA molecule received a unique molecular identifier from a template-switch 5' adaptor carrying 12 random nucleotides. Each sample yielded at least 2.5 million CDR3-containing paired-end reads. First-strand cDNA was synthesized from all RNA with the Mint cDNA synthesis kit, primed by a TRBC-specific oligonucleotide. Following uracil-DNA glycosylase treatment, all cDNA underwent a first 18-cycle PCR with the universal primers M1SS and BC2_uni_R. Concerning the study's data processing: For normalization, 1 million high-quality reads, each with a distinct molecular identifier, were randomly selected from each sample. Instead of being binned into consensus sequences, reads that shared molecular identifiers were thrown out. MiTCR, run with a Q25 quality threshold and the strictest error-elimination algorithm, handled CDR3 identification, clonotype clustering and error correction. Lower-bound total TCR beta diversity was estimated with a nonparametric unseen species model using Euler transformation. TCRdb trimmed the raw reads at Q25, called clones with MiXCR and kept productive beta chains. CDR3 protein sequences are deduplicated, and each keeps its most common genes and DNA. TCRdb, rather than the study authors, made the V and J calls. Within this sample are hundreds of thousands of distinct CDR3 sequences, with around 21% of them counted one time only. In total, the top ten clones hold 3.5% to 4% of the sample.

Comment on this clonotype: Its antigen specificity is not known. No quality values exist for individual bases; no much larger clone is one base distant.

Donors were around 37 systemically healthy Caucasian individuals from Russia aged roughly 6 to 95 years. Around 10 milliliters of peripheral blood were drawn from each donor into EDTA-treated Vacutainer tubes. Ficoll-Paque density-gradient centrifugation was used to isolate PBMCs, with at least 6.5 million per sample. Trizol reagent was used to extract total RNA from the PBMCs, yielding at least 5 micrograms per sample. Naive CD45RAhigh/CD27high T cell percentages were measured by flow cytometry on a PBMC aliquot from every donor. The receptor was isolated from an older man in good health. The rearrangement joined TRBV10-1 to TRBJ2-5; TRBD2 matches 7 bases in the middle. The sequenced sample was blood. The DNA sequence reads TGCGCCAGCAGTGAGTCGAGACTAGCCGAGACCCAGTACTTC. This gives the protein CASSESRLAETQYF.